This TCR beta chain was sequenced for a study of graft-versus-host responses after intestinal transplantation. Comments on this clone: The antigen remains undetermined. Other DNA sequences in the same sample also yield this CDR3.

TCRdb's table, derived via immunoSEQ multiplex PCR, lists solely in-frame clones and lacks some. The sample yields approximately 89,000 clones, 90% to 95% seen once. The germline V gene encodes CDR1 LNHDA and CDR2 SQIVND (reference sequence). The CDR3 loop spans 12 amino acids. The V end lost 7 bases, the J end lost 4 bases, and 10 bases lay between the germline ends. The starting material was unstimulated CD8+ T cells sorted from spleen or lymph node cells, obtained before transplant. This sequence originates from a human donor who was the organ donor for an intestinal transplant. The chain combines TRBV19 with TRBJ1-1; possible D gene TRBD1, 6 bases. The CDR3 nucleotides are TGTGCCAGTACCCAAGGGGGCACTGAAGCTTTCTTT. This encodes CASTQGGTEAFF.